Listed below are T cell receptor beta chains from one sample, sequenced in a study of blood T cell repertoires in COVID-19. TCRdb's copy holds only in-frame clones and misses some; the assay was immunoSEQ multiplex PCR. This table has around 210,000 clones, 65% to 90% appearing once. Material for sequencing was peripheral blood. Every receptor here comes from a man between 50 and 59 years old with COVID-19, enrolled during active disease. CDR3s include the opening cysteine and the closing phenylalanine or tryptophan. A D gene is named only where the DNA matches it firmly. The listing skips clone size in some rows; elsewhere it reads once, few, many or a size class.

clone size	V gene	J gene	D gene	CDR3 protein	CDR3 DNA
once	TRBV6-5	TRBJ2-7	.	CASSNRVVSSYEQYF	TGTGCCAGCTCCAACCGCGTTGTTAGCTCCTACGAGCAGTACTTC
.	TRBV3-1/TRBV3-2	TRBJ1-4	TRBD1	CASSQGQGREKLFF	TGTGCCAGCAGCCAAGGACAGGGGCGGGAAAAACTGTTTTTT
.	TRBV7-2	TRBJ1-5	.	CASSLLLGASNQPQHF	TGTGCCAGCAGCCTACTTTTGGGGGCAAGCAATCAGCCCCAGCATTTT
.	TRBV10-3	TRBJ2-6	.	CAISANSGANVLTF	TGTGCCATCAGTGCCAACTCTGGGGCCAACGTCCTGACTTTC
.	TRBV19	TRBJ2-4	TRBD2	CASSIGGVQNIQYF	TGTGCCAGTAGTATTGGGGGGGTCCAAAACATTCAGTACTTC
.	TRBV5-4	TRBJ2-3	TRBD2	CASSLPSGGAKDTQYF	TGTGCCAGCAGCTTGCCAAGCGGGGGGGCGAAGGATACGCAGTATTTT
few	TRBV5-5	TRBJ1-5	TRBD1	CASGTGDQPQHF	TGTGCCAGTGGGACAGGCGATCAGCCCCAGCATTTT
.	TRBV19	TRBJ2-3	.	CASSPGHSGDTQYF	TGTGCCAGTAGCCCGGGACATTCGGGAGATACGCAGTATTTT
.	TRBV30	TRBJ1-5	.	CAWSVLGGHGNQPQHF	TGTGCCTGGAGTGTACTCGGCGGCCACGGCAATCAGCCCCAGCATTTT
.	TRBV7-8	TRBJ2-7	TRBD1	CASSYVPGGYEQYF	TGTGCCAGCAGCTACGTACCAGGGGGCTACGAGCAGTACTTC
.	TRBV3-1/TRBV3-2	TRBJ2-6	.	CASSQGGLPGANVLTF	TGTGCCAGCAGCCAGGGAGGTCTGCCTGGGGCCAACGTCCTGACTTTC
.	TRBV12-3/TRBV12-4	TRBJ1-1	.	CASSLPAGTAFF	TGTGCCAGCAGTTTGCCCGCGGGTACGGCTTTCTTT
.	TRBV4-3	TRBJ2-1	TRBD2	CASSQLLAGGPLGNEQFF	TGCGCCAGCAGCCAACTCCTAGCGGGGGGCCCCTTAGGGAATGAGCAGTTCTTC
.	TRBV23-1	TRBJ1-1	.	CASISPGPPRRAEAFF	TGCGCCAGCATTTCTCCTGGGCCCCCCAGACGAGCTGAAGCTTTCTTT
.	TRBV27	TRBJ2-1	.	CASSRGNNEQFF	TGTGCCAGCAGTCGGGGTAACAATGAGCAGTTCTTC
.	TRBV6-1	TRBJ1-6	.	CASSESGDSPLHF	TGTGCCAGCAGTGAATCCGGAGATTCACCCCTCCACTTT
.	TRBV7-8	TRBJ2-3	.	CASSLVPGNTDTQYF	TGTGCCAGCAGCTTAGTTCCAGGGAACACAGATACGCAGTATTTT
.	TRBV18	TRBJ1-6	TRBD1	CASSPRTGEFLDSPLHF	TGTGCCAGCTCACCGCGGACAGGGGAATTTTTAGATTCACCCCTCCACTTT
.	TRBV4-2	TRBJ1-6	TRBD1	CASSQGDRGPQIPPLHF	TGTGCCAGCAGCCAAGGGGACAGGGGGCCCCAAATCCCACCCCTCCACTTT